Below, 27 T cell receptor beta chains from the same sample are listed, as sequenced in a study of blood T cell repertoires in COVID-19. The protocol was immunoSEQ multiplex PCR, while the TCRdb copy is restricted to in-frame clones and leaves out a portion. The table has around 130,000 clones, 80% to 90% seen once. The sequencing sample was made of peripheral blood. The receptors here all came from a man aged 45-60 years with active or convalescent COVID-19.

The V and J genes are TRBV28 and TRBJ1-4; D is unresolved. The V gene's germline CDR1 is MDHEN and CDR2 SYDVKM. V lost 8 bases and J 7 bases, leaving 20 bases between the germline ends. The CDR3 has 15 residues. CDR3 loop: CASLLTRGEGEKLFF. Written as DNA, the CDR3 is TGTGCCAGCCTCCTAACCCGGGGAGAGGGTGAAAAACTGTTTTTT.

This clone was observed a few times. The gene calls are TRBV10-3 and TRBJ1-5, with D possibly being TRBD1 (6 bases). Germline CDR1 is ENHRY and CDR2 is SYGVKD. Trimming pared 9 bases from V and 2 bases from J, leaving 17 bases between. This CDR3 is 15 amino acids long. In DNA form, the CDR3 reads TGTGCCATTGGGACAAGCGGCCGCGGCAATCAGCCCCAGCATTTT. It encodes CAIGTSGRGNQPQHF.

V and J are TRBV19 and TRBJ1-5; D not certain. Germline CDR1 reads LNHDA; CDR2 reads SQIVND (reference sequence). Deletions cut 0 bases from V and 4 bases from J, with 7 bases between. This CDR3 comprises 14 residues. CDR3 in DNA: TGTGCCAGTAGTATAGACAATACTAATCAGCCCCAGCATTTT. It is translated as CASSIDNTNQPQHF.

The chain joins TRBV19 to TRBJ1-4; D might be TRBD1 (5 bases). This CDR3 region has 14 residues. Germline V gene lookup returns CDR1 LNHDA and CDR2 SQIVND (reference sequence). Trimming shortened V by 5 bases and J by 2 bases, and 9 bases separated the two germline ends. This chain's CDR3 is CASSLSGTNEKLFF. The DNA of the CDR3 is TGTGCCAGTAGTTTGTCAGGGACTAATGAAAAACTGTTTTTT.

The chain has TRBV27 and TRBJ2-1, with a possible D match to TRBD1 (6 bases). This CDR3 contains 14 residues. V gave up 5 bases and J gave up 8 bases, with 16 bases separating them. Germline V gene lookup returns CDR1 MNHEY and CDR2 SMNVEV (reference sequence). In DNA form, the CDR3 reads TGTGCCAGCAGTGTACGACAGGAATTCGATGAGCAGTTCTTC. The encoded protein is CASSVRQEFDEQFF.

This chain joins TRBV18 and TRBJ2-5; D not resolved. This CDR3 is built from 15 residues. Per the germline V gene, CDR1 is KGHSH and CDR2 is LQKENI. V was cut by 3 bases and J by 4 bases, with 15 bases left in between. The CDR3 loop is CASSPDVATGETQYF. In DNA, the CDR3 is TGTGCCAGCTCACCGGATGTGGCCACGGGAGAGACCCAGTACTTC.

The genes are TRBV10-3 and TRBJ1-6, with 8 bases fitting TRBD1. This CDR3 region has 15 residues. CDR1 and CDR2 from the germline V gene are ENHRY and SYGVKD. V dropped 6 bases and J dropped 8; count of bases not matched to a gene: 9. CDR3: CAISLSDRGYSPLHF. For the CDR3, the DNA is TGTGCCATCAGCCTATCTGACAGGGGATATTCACCCCTCCACTTT.

This chain links TRBV29-1 with TRBJ1-1; the D gene is possibly TRBD1 (5 bases). Trimming took off 7 bases at V and 2 bases at J, with 17 bases between the two ends. The CDR3 loop spans 14 amino acids. Germline V gene sequence: CDR1 SQVTM, CDR2 ANQGSEA. CDR3 DNA sequence: TGCAGCGCCGCGGGGGGAGCTGGTAACACTGAAGCTTTCTTT. Its protein product is CSAAGGAGNTEAFF.

This chain links TRBV13 with TRBJ2-1; TRBD2 agrees at 7 bases. V was pared by 2 bases and J by 10 bases, with 17 bases of the junction left unmatched. Germline V gives CDR1 PRHDT, CDR2 FYEKMQ (reference sequence). The length of the CDR3 is 17 residues. CDR3 sequence reads: CASSLRVTSGISSEQFF. CDR3 sequence (DNA): TGTGCCAGCAGCTTAAGGGTCACGAGCGGGATCTCATCCGAGCAGTTCTTC.

The chain uses TRBV2 and TRBJ1-5; weak D call: TRBD1 (6 bases). Germline loops: CDR1 SNHLY, CDR2 FYNNEI. V shed 7 bases and J shed 1 base, with 14 bases lying between them. The CDR3 is 15 residues long. This chain's CDR3 is CASTLVDRSNQPQHF. The DNA for the CDR3 is TGTGCCAGCACTTTGGTGGACAGAAGCAATCAGCCCCAGCATTTT. The whole variable domain, remainder taken from reference TRBV2 and TRBJ1-5, is EPEVTQTPSHQVTQMGQEVILRCVPISNHLYFYWYRQILGQKVEFLVSFYNNEISEKSEIFDDQFSVERPDGSNFTLKIRSTKLEDSAMYFCASTLVDRSNQPQHFGDGTRLSIL.

This clone has only a few counts. The rearrangement uses TRBV12-3 or TRBV12-4 and TRBJ1-1, with D possibly being TRBD1 (6 bases). The CDR3 runs 11 residues. Trimming removed 7 bases at V and 11 bases at J, with 14 bases between. The CDR3 DNA is TGTGCCAGCACCCTGGGGGGGCTGGCTTTCTTT. It translates to CASTLGGLAFF.

The chain couples TRBV5-1 to TRBJ2-1, with 9 bases identical to TRBD2. V was clipped by 3 bases and J by 9 bases; unmatched bases: 4. Germline CDR1 SGHRS, CDR2 YFSETQ. The CDR3 totals 13 residues. The CDR3 DNA is TGCGCCAGCAGCTGGGGACTAGCCCTTGAGCAGTTCTTC. Protein product: CASSWGLALEQFF.

This clone was detected only once. The rearrangement links TRBV12-5 to TRBJ1-2; 10 bases match TRBD1. V lost 3 bases to trimming and J lost 6 bases; unmatched junction nucleotides: 1. CDR3 length: 13 amino acids. Germline CDR1 LGHNT, CDR2 FRNRAP. This chain's CDR3 is CASGLGTGDGYTF. CDR3 DNA: TGTGCTAGTGGTTTAGGGACAGGGGATGGCTACACCTTC. The complete variable domain, with remaining parts taken from reference TRBV12-5 and TRBJ1-2, reads DARVTQTPRHKVTEMGQEVTMRCQPILGHNTVFWYRQTMMQGLELLAYFRNRAPLDDSGMPKDRFSAEMPDATLATLKIQPSEPRDSAVYFCASGLGTGDGYTFGSGTRLTVV.

V is TRBV5-1 and J is TRBJ2-3; a weak D match, TRBD2 (5 bases). CDR1 is SGHRS, CDR2 YFSETQ, per germline. CDR3 length: 13 residues. V was pared by 4 bases and J by 2 bases, with 8 bases between. CDR3 coding DNA: TGCGCCAGCAGCCCCGGGAACACAGATACGCAGTATTTT. Translated: CASSPGNTDTQYF. The full variable domain, with the rest looked up from reference TRBV5-1 and TRBJ2-3, is KAGVTQTPRYLIKTRGQQVTLSCSPISGHRSVSWYQQTPGQGLQFLFEYFSETQRNKGNFPGRFSGRQFSNSRSEMNVSTLELGDSALYLCASSPGNTDTQYFGPGTRLTVL.

The chain has TRBV30 and TRBJ1-1; D gene ambiguous. Trimming shortened V by 3 bases and J by 5 bases, and 13 bases separated the two germline ends. The CDR3 is 13 residues long. Germline V gives CDR1 GTSNPN, CDR2 SVGIG (reference sequence). CDR3 residues: CAWRARGRTEAFF. The CDR3 coding sequence is TGTGCCTGGAGAGCCCGAGGGAGAACTGAAGCTTTCTTT. The whole variable domain, remainder taken from reference TRBV30 and TRBJ1-1, is SQTIHQWPATLVQPVGSPLSLECTVEGTSNPNLYWYRQAAGRGLQLLFYSVGIGQISSEVPQNLSASRPQDRQFILSSKKLLLSDSGFYLCAWRARGRTEAFFGQGTRLTVV.

The genes are TRBV6-4 and TRBJ1-5; TRBD1 aligns across 9 bases. Germline V gene sequence: CDR1 MRHNA, CDR2 SNTAGT. This CDR3 is 14 amino acids long. V shed 6 bases, J shed 7 bases, and the junction held 7 bases outside the gene matches. This CDR3 reads CASSLQGASQPQHF. DNA for the CDR3: TGTGCCAGCAGCCTACAGGGGGCTAGCCAGCCCCAGCATTTT.

V and J are TRBV25-1 and TRBJ2-7, with D possibly TRBD1 on 6 matching bases. CDR1 and CDR2 (germline): MGHDK, SYGVNS. V gave up 5 bases and J gave up 4 bases, with 12 bases separating them. This CDR3 is built from 13 residues. In DNA form, the CDR3 reads TGTGCCAGCAGTAGGGGACATGGGTACGAGCAGTACTTC. It encodes CASSRGHGYEQYF.

The gene calls are TRBV3-1 (or the pseudogene TRBV3-2) and TRBJ2-2, with TRBD2 identical over 12 bases. The germline gives CDR1 LGHDT, CDR2 YNNKEL (reference sequence). V was clipped by 4 bases and J by 7 bases; unmatched bases: 4. The CDR3 has 15 residues. The CDR3 coding sequence is TGTGCCAGCAGCCGCAAGGGACTAGCGGGCGGGGAGCTGTTTTTT. As protein: CASSRKGLAGGELFF.

This clone has a single count. The V gene is TRBV4-2, the J gene TRBJ2-1; TRBD2 matches 11 bases. This CDR3 has 17 amino acids. Trimming at V came to 1 base and at J to 0 bases, leaving 2 bases not matched to a gene. Germline V gene sequence: CDR1 LGHNA, CDR2 YNFKEQ. CDR3 protein: CASSQATSGSSYNEQFF. CDR3 coding DNA: TGTGCCAGCAGCCAAGCAACTAGCGGGAGCTCCTACAATGAGCAGTTCTTC.

CDR3 residues: CSVAGTANEQFF. CDR3 nucleotides: TGCAGCGTTGCCGGGACAGCCAATGAGCAGTTCTTC. The rearrangement links TRBV29-1 to TRBJ2-1; 7 positions agree with TRBD1. Losses at the gene ends were 4 bases for V and 6 bases for J; bases not matched to a gene: 3. The CDR3 length is 12 residues. Germline V gene sequence: CDR1 SQVTM, CDR2 ANQGSEA.

The genes are TRBV29-1 and TRBJ2-7; 10 positions match TRBD1. CDR1 is SQVTM and CDR2 is ANQGSEA in the germline V gene. V gave up 6 bases and J gave up 4 bases; unmatched junction bases: 3. CDR3 length: 12 amino acids. In nucleotides, the CDR3 is TGCAGCGTGGACAGGGGGGGGTACGAGCAGTACTTC. Protein: CSVDRGGYEQYF.

Regarding this clone: The identical CDR3 is also encoded by other nucleotide sequences in the sample. The V and J genes are TRBV7-2 and TRBJ2-1; 10 bases fit TRBD2. The CDR3 extends over 15 amino acids. Unmatched junction bases numbered 2, after V lost 2 bases and J lost 4 bases. Germline CDR1 is SGHTA and CDR2 is FQGNSA. As DNA, the CDR3 is TGTGCCAGCAGCTTAAGGACTAGCGGTTACAATGAGCAGTTCTTC. Its translation is CASSLRTSGYNEQFF.

J is TRBJ1-4 and V is TRBV19, with 7 nucleotides matching TRBD1. CDR1 is LNHDA, CDR2 SQIVND, per germline (reference sequence). The CDR3 has 15 residues. Trimming at V came to 5 bases and at J to 3 bases, leaving 6 bases not matched to a gene. The DNA of the CDR3 is TGTGCCAGTAGTGGAACAGGGGAACCTAATGAAAAACTGTTTTTT. The encoded protein is CASSGTGEPNEKLFF.

The chain uses TRBV4-2 and TRBJ2-7; TRBD2 is a possible D gene (7 bases). In germline, CDR1 is LGHNA, CDR2 YNFKEQ. The ends were cut back, 6 bases at V and 1 base at J, with 16 bases in the middle. The CDR3 loop spans 15 amino acids. The CDR3 here is CASSRGRERSYEQYF. The CDR3 region has the DNA TGTGCCAGCAGTCGGGGGCGGGAGAGGTCCTACGAGCAGTACTTC.

The chain recombines TRBV5-1 with TRBJ1-1; 8 bases agree with TRBD1. The CDR3 has 16 residues. The germline V gene encodes CDR1 SGHRS and CDR2 YFSETQ. V was clipped by 2 bases and J by 3 bases; unmatched bases: 9. In DNA form, the CDR3 reads TGCGCCAGCAGCTTCGGACAGGGTATTTCGGACACTGAAGCTTTCTTT. Residues: CASSFGQGISDTEAFF. The whole variable domain, remainder taken from reference TRBV5-1 and TRBJ1-1, is KAGVTQTPRYLIKTRGQQVTLSCSPISGHRSVSWYQQTPGQGLQFLFEYFSETQRNKGNFPGRFSGRQFSNSRSEMNVSTLELGDSALYLCASSFGQGISDTEAFFGQGTRLTVV.

This clone appeared a single time. CDR3 DNA sequence: TGTGCCACCAGTGATTGGACAGGGGGGGGACAAGAGACCCAGTACTTC. Its protein product is CATSDWTGGGQETQYF. The rearrangement uses TRBV24-1 and TRBJ2-5; TRBD1 aligns across 10 bases. Trimming took 2 bases from V and 2 from J; bases not matched to a gene: 4. The CDR3 is 16 amino acids. Germline loops: CDR1 KGHDR, CDR2 SFDVKD.

The chain has TRBV2 and TRBJ2-5; a weak D match, TRBD2 (6 bases). V was cut by 7 bases and J by 4 bases, with 16 bases left in between. The CDR3 runs 14 residues. Germline V gene data show CDR1 as SNHLY and CDR2 as FYNNEI. CDR3 residues: CASTLDGSRETQYF. As DNA, the CDR3 is TGTGCCAGCACCCTTGACGGGAGTAGAGAGACCCAGTACTTC.